These T cell receptor beta chains were read from a single sample in a study of immune heterogeneity within non-small cell lung tumors. TCRdb processed the multiplex PCR reads anew with MiXCR; each CDR3 protein has one entry. The sample lists more than 4,500 distinct CDR3 sequences, around 23% occurring once. The sample taken for sequencing was lung tumor tissue. These receptors all come from a man between 60 and 75 years old with non-small cell lung cancer. Both conserved end residues are part of each CDR3. The order of the fields is V gene, J gene, clone size, D gene, CDR3 protein, CDR3 DNA. The D gene is left open where the match is weak. Only part of the rows carry a size: once, few, many, or a class if the clone is expanded.

TRBV20-1	TRBJ2-1	many	TRBD1	CSARGQGDWGEQFF	TGCAGTGCTAGGGGACAGGGAGATTGGGGTGAGCAGTTCTTC
TRBV10-3	TRBJ2-1	.	.	CAISESRGLNERFF	TGTGCCATCAGTGAGTCCCGGGGGCTCAATGAGAGGTTCTTC
TRBV18	TRBJ2-7	medium-sized	TRBD2	CASSPPGTSVSYEQYF	TGTGCCAGCTCACCCCCCGGGACTAGCGTCTCCTACGAGCAGTACTTC
TRBV7-3	TRBJ2-3	medium-sized	.	CASGDPADTQYF	TGTGCCAGTGGGGACCCCGCAGATACGCAGTATTTT
TRBV5-5	TRBJ1-4	.	.	CAISLGTNGENEKLFF	TGTGCCATCAGCTTGGGGACCAACGGGGAAAATGAAAAACTGTTTTTT
TRBV5-6	TRBJ1-2	many	.	CASGTGRLAYGYTF	TGTGCCAGCGGAACAGGTCGCCTAGCGTATGGCTACACCTTC
TRBV3-1	TRBJ2-7	medium-sized	.	CASSRAWESFEQYF	TGTGCCAGCAGCCGGGCCTGGGAAAGTTTCGAGCAGTACTTC
TRBV6-4	TRBJ2-7	.	.	CASSDSRDFLCSGPNYEQYF	TGTGCCAGCAGTGACTCTCGGGACTTCCTCTGCTCGGGACCCAACTACGAGCAGTACTTC
TRBV27	TRBJ1-1	medium-sized	.	CASSLGRGVLAFF	TGTGCCAGCAGTTTGGGCAGGGGAGTTCTAGCTTTCTTT
TRBV5-1	TRBJ2-7	medium-sized	.	CASSSGTRGSYEQYF	TGCGCCAGCAGCTCCGGGACCAGAGGCTCATACGAGCAGTACTTC